A single sample is the source of the 11 T cell receptor beta chains below, sequenced in a study of sequential checkpoint blockade in melanoma. Profiling relied on immunoSEQ multiplex PCR, and the TCRdb table lists in-frame clones only, not all of them. The sample lists 5,000 or so clones, more than 20% occurring once. The treatment was: randomized to nivolumab then ipilimumab (arm A) or the reverse (arm B). Sequenced material: tumor tissue (inferred from file names), taken from a patient given nivolumab and ipilimumab in sequence. The receptors were sampled from a human donor with melanoma.

This chain connects TRBV29-1 to TRBJ2-1; 10 bases agree with TRBD2. This CDR3 contains 18 residues. The trim removed 6 bases at V and 0 bases at J, leaving 14 bases unmatched. The germline CDR1 and CDR2 sequences are SQVTM and ANQGSEA. The CDR3, as DNA: TGCAGCGTCGGAGGGGCTAGCGGGAGTGCGAGCTCCTACAATGAGCAGTTCTTC. This encodes CSVGGASGSASSYNEQFF.

The chain employs TRBV11-3 and TRBJ2-5; tentatively, D is TRBD1 (5 bases). Germline loops: CDR1 SGHNT, CDR2 YENEEA. Trimming removed 5 bases from V and 0 bases from J, with 10 bases in between. The CDR3 runs 14 residues. CDR3 residues: CASSPGAYQETQYF. In DNA form, the CDR3 reads TGTGCCAGCAGCCCTGGGGCGTACCAAGAGACCCAGTACTTC.

This clone occurred many times. The chain couples TRBV7-6 to TRBJ2-1, with 11 nucleotides matching TRBD2. The CDR3 consists of 15 residues. Germline V CDR1 and CDR2: SGHVS, FNYEAQ. Trimming removed 3 bases from V and 8 bases from J; junction bases left unmatched: 6. CDR3 DNA: TGTGCCAGCAGCTTGACTAGCGGGGTTGAGTATGAGCAGTTCTTC. This sequence encodes CASSLTSGVEYEQFF. Filled out from reference TRBV7-6 and TRBJ2-1, the complete variable domain reads GAGVSQSPRYKVTKRGQDVALRCDPISGHVSLYWYRQALGQGPEFLTYFNYEAQQDKSGLPNDRFSAERPEGSISTLTIQRTEQRDSAMYRCASSLTSGVEYEQFFGPGTRLTVL.

The rearrangement joins TRBV5-1 to TRBJ2-2, with 9 bases aligning to TRBD1. The germline gives CDR1 SGHRS, CDR2 YFSETQ. Unmatched junction bases numbered 8, after V lost 7 bases and J lost 1 base. The CDR3 extends over 16 amino acids. As DNA, the CDR3 is TGCGCCAGCGGGATAGACAGGGGGTGGAACACCGGGGAGCTGTTTTTT. This translates into CASGIDRGWNTGELFF. The complete variable domain, with remaining parts taken from reference TRBV5-1 and TRBJ2-2, reads KAGVTQTPRYLIKTRGQQVTLSCSPISGHRSVSWYQQTPGQGLQFLFEYFSETQRNKGNFPGRFSGRQFSNSRSEMNVSTLELGDSALYLCASGIDRGWNTGELFFGEGSRLTVL.

The chain recombines TRBV10-2 with TRBJ2-2; 13 bases line up with TRBD2. Per the germline V gene, CDR1 is WSHSY and CDR2 is SAAADI. With 11 bases clipped from V and 7 bases from J, the junction kept 10 bases outside the gene matches. The CDR3 has 15 amino acids. This chain's CDR3 is CAGTGTSGMGGELFF. DNA for the CDR3: TGCGCCGGAACCGGGACTAGCGGGATGGGCGGGGAGCTGTTTTTT.

This clone was recorded a few times. This chain connects TRBV6-8 to TRBJ1-5; D ambiguous. CDR1 and CDR2 from the germline V gene are MNHGY and SAAAGT. The CDR3 is 13 amino acids. Trimming took 0 bases from V and 7 from J, leaving 7 bases between them. Written as DNA, the CDR3 is TGTGCCAGCAGTTACTCGAATTACCAGCCCCAGCATTTT. It translates to CASSYSNYQPQHF.

This clone showed up just a few times. The V call is TRBV23-1, the J call TRBJ2-2; D gene uncertain. TRBV23-1 is reported as an ORF; its role is uncertain. CDR3 size: 13 residues. Trimming stripped 6 bases from V and 5 bases from J, with 10 bases between. The CDR3 region is CASSLVRTGELFF. The CDR3 nucleotides read TGCGCCAGCAGCTTGGTTAGAACCGGGGAGCTGTTTTTT.

The V call is TRBV7-1, the J call TRBJ1-4, with D uncertain. TRBV7-1 is marked as an open reading frame, function uncertain. The CDR3 sequence is 13 residues long. Trimming shortened V by 5 bases and J by 0 bases, and 4 bases separated the two germline ends. DNA of the CDR3: TGTGCCAGCAGCAGGTCAACTAATGAAAAACTGTTTTTT. It encodes CASSRSTNEKLFF.

This clone has a handful of counts. V is TRBV6-8 and J is TRBJ2-6; D assignment may be TRBD1 or TRBD2 (6 bases each). The germline V gene encodes CDR1 MNHGY and CDR2 SAAAGT. Trimming removed 0 bases at V and 2 bases at J, with 17 bases between. The CDR3 is 19 residues long. This CDR3 reads CASSYSFLGGQTGANVLTF. The CDR3 DNA follows: TGTGCCAGCAGTTACTCGTTTTTAGGGGGGCAAACTGGGGCCAACGTCCTGACTTTC.

This sequence joins TRBV1 and TRBJ1-4; whether TRBD1, the table's D call, matches the DNA was not checked. TRBV1 is a documented pseudogene. The CDR3 is made up of 16 amino acids. CDR3 amino acids: CASSPNWGQGYEKLFF. The CDR3 DNA sequence: TGCGCCAGCAGCCCCAACTGGGGACAGGGGTATGAAAAACTGTTTTTT.

The chain uses TRBV5-1 and TRBJ2-7; the match to TRBD2 covers 11 bases. The CDR3 consists of 14 residues. Germline loops: CDR1 SGHRS, CDR2 YFSETQ. The V segment lost 7 bases and the J segment 0 bases; nucleotides outside the gene matches: 3. The CDR3 coding sequence is TGCGCCAGCGCGACTAGCGGGGCCTCCTACGAGCAGTACTTC. Amino acid sequence: CASATSGASYEQYF.